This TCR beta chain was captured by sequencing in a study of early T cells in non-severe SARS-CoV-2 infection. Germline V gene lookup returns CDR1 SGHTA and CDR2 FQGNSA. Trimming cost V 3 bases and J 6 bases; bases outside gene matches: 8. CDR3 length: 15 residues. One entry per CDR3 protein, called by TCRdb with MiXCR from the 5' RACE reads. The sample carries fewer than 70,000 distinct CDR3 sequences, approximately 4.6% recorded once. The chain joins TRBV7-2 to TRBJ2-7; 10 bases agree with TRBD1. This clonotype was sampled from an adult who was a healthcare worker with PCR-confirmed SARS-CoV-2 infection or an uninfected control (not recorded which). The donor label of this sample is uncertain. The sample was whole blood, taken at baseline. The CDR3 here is CASSFSGTGVFEQYF. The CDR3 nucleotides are TGTGCCAGCAGCTTTAGCGGGACAGGGGTATTCGAGCAGTACTTC. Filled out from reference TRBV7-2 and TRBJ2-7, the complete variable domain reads GAGVSQSPSNKVTEKGKDVELRCDPISGHTALYWYRQSLGQGLEFLIYFQGNSAPDKSGLPSDRFSAERTGGSVSTLTIQRTQQEDSAVYLCASSFSGTGVFEQYFGPGTRLTVT.